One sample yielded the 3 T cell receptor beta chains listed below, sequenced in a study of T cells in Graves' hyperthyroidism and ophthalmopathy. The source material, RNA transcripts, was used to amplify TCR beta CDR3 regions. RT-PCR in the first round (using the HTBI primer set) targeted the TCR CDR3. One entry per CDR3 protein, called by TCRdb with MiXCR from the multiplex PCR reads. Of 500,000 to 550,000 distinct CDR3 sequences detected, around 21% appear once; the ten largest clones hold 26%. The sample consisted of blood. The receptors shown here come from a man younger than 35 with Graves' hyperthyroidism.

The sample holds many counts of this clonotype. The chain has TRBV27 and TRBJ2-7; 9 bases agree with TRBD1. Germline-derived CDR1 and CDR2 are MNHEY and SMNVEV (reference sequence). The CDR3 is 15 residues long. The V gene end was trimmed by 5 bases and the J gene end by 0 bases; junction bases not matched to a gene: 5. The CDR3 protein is CASSQATGGSYEQYF. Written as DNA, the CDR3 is TGTGCCAGCAGTCAGGCGACAGGGGGCTCCTACGAGCAGTACTTC.

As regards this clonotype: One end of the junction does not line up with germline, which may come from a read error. The CDR3 spells CVSSLNWGGVEQYF. As DNA, the CDR3 is TGTGTCAGCAGCTTAAATTGGGGCGGAGTCGAGCAGTACTTC. The chain uses TRBV7-2 and TRBJ2-7; D is perhaps TRBD1 (5 bases). The CDR3 has 14 amino acids. Germline-derived CDR1 and CDR2 are SGHTA and FQGNSA.

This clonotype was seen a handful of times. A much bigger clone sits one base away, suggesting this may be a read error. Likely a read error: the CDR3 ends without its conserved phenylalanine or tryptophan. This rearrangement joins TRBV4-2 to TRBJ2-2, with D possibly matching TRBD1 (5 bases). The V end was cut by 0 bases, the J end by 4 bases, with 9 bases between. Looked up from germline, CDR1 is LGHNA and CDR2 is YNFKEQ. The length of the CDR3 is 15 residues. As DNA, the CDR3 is TGTGCCAGCAGCCAAGATCAGGGTGTCACCGGGGAGCTGTTTTTG. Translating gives CASSQDQGVTGELFL.